Shown below are 8 T cell receptor beta chains from a single sample sequenced in a study of blood T cell repertoires in COVID-19. Assay: immunoSEQ multiplex PCR; the TCRdb copy retains only in-frame clones and omits some. The sample shows 200,000 to 250,000 clones, about 86% of them seen only once. Sequencing was done on a sample of PBMCs or T cells enriched from blood (not recorded which). Source of these receptors: a woman between 50 and 59 years old with acute COVID-19.

The rearrangement uses TRBV6-2 or TRBV6-3 and TRBJ2-4; D might be TRBD1 (6 bases). CDR1 is MNHEY and CDR2 is SVGEGT in the germline V gene. V lost 4 bases and J lost 7, with 17 bases in between. CDR3 length: 15 residues. The CDR3: CASSSRAAGDNIQYF. CDR3 in DNA: TGTGCCAGCAGTTCCCGCGCGGCAGGGGATAACATTCAGTACTTC.

The chain links TRBV19 to TRBJ2-5; D unresolved. V was clipped by 5 bases and J by 2 bases, with 12 bases between them. The CDR3 extends over 14 amino acids. Looked up from germline, CDR1 is LNHDA and CDR2 is SQIVND (reference sequence). The CDR3: CASSLRRSQETQYF. In nucleotides, the CDR3 is TGTGCCAGTAGTCTCCGGCGGAGTCAAGAGACCCAGTACTTC.

The gene calls are TRBV18 and TRBJ1-4; no reliable D call. The CDR3 covers 15 residues. The V gene's germline CDR1 is KGHSH and CDR2 LQKENI. The germline V and J ends were trimmed by 1 base and 0 bases, with 6 bases remaining between them. The CDR3 bases are TGTGCCAGCTCACCACGAGCTGCAACTAATGAAAAACTGTTTTTT. Translating gives CASSPRAATNEKLFF.

As concerns this clone: The sample contains more than one DNA sequence encoding this CDR3. This sequence joins TRBV19 and TRBJ2-1, with 8 bases fitting TRBD2. Germline CDR1 and CDR2: LNHDA and SQIVND (reference sequence). V trimming: 5 bases; J trimming: 4 bases; junction bases outside the gene matches: 7. This CDR3 is built from 15 residues. The CDR3 region is CASSSPGLVYNEQFF. CDR3 bases: TGTGCCAGTAGTTCACCGGGACTAGTTTACAATGAGCAGTTCTTC.

This clone was found once. The genes are TRBV29-1 and TRBJ2-7; TRBD1 agrees at 7 bases. Germline assignment: CDR1 SQVTM and CDR2 ANQGSEA. V was pared by 8 bases and J by 3 bases, with 13 bases of the junction left unmatched. CDR3 size: 14 residues. The chain's CDR3 is CSFRTGPGSYEQYF. The DNA for the CDR3 is TGCAGCTTCCGGACAGGCCCAGGGAGCTACGAGCAGTACTTC.

The chain carries TRBV10-2 and TRBJ1-2; the D is unclear. Trimming removed 0 bases at V and 4 bases at J, with 9 bases between. The germline V gene encodes CDR1 WSHSY and CDR2 SAAADI. This CDR3 spans 14 amino acids. In DNA form, the CDR3 reads TGCGCCAGCAGTGAGTCGTCCCCCAGCTATGGCTACACCTTC. Encoded protein: CASSESSPSYGYTF.

The CDR3: CASSSGLAGTRYEQYF. The CDR3 DNA reads TGTGCCAGCAGCTCCGGGCTAGCGGGAACACGCTACGAGCAGTACTTC. This chain connects TRBV6-2 or TRBV6-3 to TRBJ2-7; 9 bases match TRBD2. Germline CDR1 is MNHEY and CDR2 is SVGEGT. The J segment lost 3 bases and the V segment lost 6 bases, leaving 12 bases of the junction unmatched. The CDR3 extends over 16 amino acids.

This sequence joins TRBV28 and TRBJ1-2, with a tentative D call TRBD1 (6 bases). Germline CDR1 reads MDHEN; CDR2 reads SYDVKM. CDR3 size: 16 residues. Trimming removed 2 bases at V and 3 bases at J, with 16 bases between. This CDR3 reads CASSLGAGEGHYGYTF. The DNA of the CDR3 is TGTGCCAGCAGTTTAGGGGCAGGGGAGGGGCACTATGGCTACACCTTC.